This T cell receptor beta chain is drawn from a study of cytomegalovirus exposure and HLA in healthy donors. This clone was recorded a few times. Its specificity is unknown. CDR3 size: 15 residues. J lost 2 bases, V lost 6 bases, and 6 bases had no gene match. Germline CDR1 SNHLY, CDR2 FYNNEI. Study-level results: It was assumed in the presence/absence analyses that sequencing depth was roughly uniform across donors.

Primers for the PCR totalled 60 Vbeta and 13 Jbeta. TCRdb's copy holds only in-frame clones and misses some; the assay was immunoSEQ multiplex PCR. The sample includes about 170,000 clones, roughly 60% seen only once; the top ten take less than 3%. Specimen: PBMCs. The receptor was isolated from a man aged 40-49 years in good health and CMV-seronegative. The genes are TRBV2 and TRBJ2-7, with 11 bases fitting TRBD1. The CDR3 region is CASSQGTGGPYEQYF. The CDR3 DNA sequence: TGTGCCAGCAGCCAAGGGACAGGGGGTCCCTACGAGCAGTACTTC.